This T cell receptor beta chain was profiled in a study of T-cell reconstitution after alpha-beta-depleted transplantation in children. General study findings and limits: There were some patients whose high TCRbeta diversity at day 60 came from surviving recipient T cells and thymic progenitors. Two months or so post-transplant, alpha-beta T cells reportedly derived from several hundred expanded graft clones. T-cell counts and diversity at one year following transplant were attributed mainly to newly produced T cells.

CDR1 is MNHNS, CDR2 SASEGT, per germline. The CDR3 has 14 amino acids. V lost 6 bases, J lost 8 bases, and 8 bases stayed unmatched. A TCRbeta library incorporating unique molecular identifiers was prepared. Each CDR3 protein gets one entry after TCRdb re-called the PCR reads with MiXCR. Of hundreds of thousands of distinct CDR3 sequences in the sample, approximately 13% were seen once. A word on this clonotype: Antigen specificity is unknown.

The gene calls are TRBV6-1 and TRBJ1-2; 11 bases are a match to TRBD1. Material: PBMCs, mostly from graft donor cells, obtained 360 days after TCRalphabeta/CD19-depleted stem cell transplant. The sequence was obtained from a male patient aged 10 to 17 who had a stem cell transplant for acute myeloid leukemia, so the T cells may come from the graft donor. The DNA of the CDR3 is TGTGCCAGCAGCCTGGACAGGGGGCACGAGGGCTACACCTTC. Amino acid sequence: CASSLDRGHEGYTF.